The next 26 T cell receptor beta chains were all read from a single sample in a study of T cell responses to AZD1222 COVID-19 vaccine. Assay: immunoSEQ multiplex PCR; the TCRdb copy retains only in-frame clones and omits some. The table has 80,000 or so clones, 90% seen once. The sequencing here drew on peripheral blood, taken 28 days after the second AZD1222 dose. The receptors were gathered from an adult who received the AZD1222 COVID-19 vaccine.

DNA for the CDR3: TGTGCCAGCAGTTTCAGGGGCTGGGACTATGGCTACACCTTC. It encodes CASSFRGWDYGYTF. The V and J genes are TRBV28 and TRBJ1-2, with D possibly being TRBD1 (6 bases). Germline lookup yields CDR1 MDHEN and CDR2 SYDVKM. The CDR3 is 14 amino acids. Trimming removed 3 bases at V and 3 bases at J, with 11 bases between.

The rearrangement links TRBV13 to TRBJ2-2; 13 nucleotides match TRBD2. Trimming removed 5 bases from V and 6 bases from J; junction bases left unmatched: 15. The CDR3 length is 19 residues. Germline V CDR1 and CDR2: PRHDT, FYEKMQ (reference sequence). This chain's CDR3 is CASSPQTSGRAGKPGELFF. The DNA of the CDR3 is TGTGCCAGCAGCCCCCAAACTAGCGGGAGGGCCGGGAAACCCGGGGAGCTGTTTTTT.

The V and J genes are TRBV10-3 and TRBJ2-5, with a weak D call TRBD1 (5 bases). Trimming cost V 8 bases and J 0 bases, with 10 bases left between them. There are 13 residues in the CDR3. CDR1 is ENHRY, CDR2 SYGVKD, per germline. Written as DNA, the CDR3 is TGTGCCATCGGCCAGGGTAACCAAGAGACCCAGTACTTC. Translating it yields CAIGQGNQETQYF.

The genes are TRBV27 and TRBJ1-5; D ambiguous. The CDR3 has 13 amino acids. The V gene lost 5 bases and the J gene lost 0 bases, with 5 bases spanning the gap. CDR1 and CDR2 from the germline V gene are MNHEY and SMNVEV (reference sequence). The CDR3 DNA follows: TGTGCCAGCAGTCCCGATAGCAATCAGCCCCAGCATTTT. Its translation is CASSPDSNQPQHF.

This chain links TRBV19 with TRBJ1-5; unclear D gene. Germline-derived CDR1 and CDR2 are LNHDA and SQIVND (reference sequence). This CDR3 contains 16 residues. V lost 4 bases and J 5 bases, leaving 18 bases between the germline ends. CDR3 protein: CASSTPPRWADQPQHF. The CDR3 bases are TGTGCCAGTAGTACTCCCCCGAGGTGGGCGGATCAGCCCCAGCATTTT.

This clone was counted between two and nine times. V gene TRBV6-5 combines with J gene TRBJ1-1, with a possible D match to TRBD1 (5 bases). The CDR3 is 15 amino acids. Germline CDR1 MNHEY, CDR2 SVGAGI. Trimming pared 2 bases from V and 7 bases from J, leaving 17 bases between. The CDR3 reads CASSYDLGTVGEAFF. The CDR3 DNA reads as TGTGCCAGCAGTTACGACCTAGGGACCGTTGGTGAAGCTTTCTTT.

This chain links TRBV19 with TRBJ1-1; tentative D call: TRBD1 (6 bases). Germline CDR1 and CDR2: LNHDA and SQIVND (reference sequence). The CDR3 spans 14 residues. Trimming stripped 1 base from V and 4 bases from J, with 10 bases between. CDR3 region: CASSIAGQSTEAFF. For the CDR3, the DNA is TGTGCCAGTAGTATAGCGGGACAAAGCACTGAAGCTTTCTTT. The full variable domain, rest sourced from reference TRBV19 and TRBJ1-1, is DGGITQSPKYLFRKEGQNVTLSCEQNLNHDAMYWYRQDPGQGLRLIYYSQIVNDFQKGDIAEGYSVSREKKESFPLTVTSAQKNPTAFYLCASSIAGQSTEAFFGQGTRLTVV.

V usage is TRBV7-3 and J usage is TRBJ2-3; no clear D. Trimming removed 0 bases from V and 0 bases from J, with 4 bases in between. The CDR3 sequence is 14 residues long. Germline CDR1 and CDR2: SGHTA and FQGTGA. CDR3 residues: CASSLTQSTDTQYF. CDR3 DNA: TGTGCCAGCAGCTTAACGCAGAGCACAGATACGCAGTATTTT.

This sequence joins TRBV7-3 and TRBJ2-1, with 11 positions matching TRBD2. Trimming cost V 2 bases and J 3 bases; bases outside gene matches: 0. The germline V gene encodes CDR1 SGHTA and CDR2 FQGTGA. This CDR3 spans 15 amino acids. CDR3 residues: CASSLGLAGYNEQFF. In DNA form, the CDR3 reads TGTGCCAGCAGCTTAGGACTAGCGGGCTACAATGAGCAGTTCTTC.

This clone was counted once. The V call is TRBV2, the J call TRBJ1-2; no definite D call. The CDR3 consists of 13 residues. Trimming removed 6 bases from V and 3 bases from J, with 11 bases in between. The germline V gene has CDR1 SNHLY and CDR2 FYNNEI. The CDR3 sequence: CASSAERDYGYTF. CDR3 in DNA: TGTGCCAGCAGCGCCGAGAGGGACTATGGCTACACCTTC. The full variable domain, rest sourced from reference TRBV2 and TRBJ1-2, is EPEVTQTPSHQVTQMGQEVILRCVPISNHLYFYWYRQILGQKVEFLVSFYNNEISEKSEIFDDQFSVERPDGSNFTLKIRSTKLEDSAMYFCASSAERDYGYTFGSGTRLTVV.

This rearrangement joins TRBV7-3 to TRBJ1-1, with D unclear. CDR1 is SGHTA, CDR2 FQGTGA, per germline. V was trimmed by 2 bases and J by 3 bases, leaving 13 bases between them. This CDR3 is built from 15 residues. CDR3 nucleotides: TGTGCCAGCAGCTTACTCCAGGCTGGGGACACTGAAGCTTTCTTT. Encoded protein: CASSLLQAGDTEAFF.

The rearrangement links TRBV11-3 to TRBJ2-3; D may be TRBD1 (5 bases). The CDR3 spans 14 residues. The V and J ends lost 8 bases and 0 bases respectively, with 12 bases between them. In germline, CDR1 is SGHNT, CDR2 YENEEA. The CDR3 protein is CASGTGASTDTQYF. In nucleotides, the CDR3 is TGTGCCAGCGGTACAGGAGCTAGCACAGATACGCAGTATTTT.

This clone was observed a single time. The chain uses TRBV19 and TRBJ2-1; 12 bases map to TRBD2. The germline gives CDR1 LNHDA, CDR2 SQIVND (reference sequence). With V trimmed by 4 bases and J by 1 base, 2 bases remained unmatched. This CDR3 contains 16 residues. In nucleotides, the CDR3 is TGTGCCAGTAGTACCACTAGCGGGGGGTCCTACAATGAGCAGTTCTTC. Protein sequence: CASSTTSGGSYNEQFF.

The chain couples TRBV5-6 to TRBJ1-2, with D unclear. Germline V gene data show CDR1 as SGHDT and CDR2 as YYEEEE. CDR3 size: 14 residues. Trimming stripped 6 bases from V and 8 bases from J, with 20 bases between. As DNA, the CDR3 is TGTGCCAGCATCCCGGACGCCGGATTGGGGGGCTACACCTTC. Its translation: CASIPDAGLGGYTF.

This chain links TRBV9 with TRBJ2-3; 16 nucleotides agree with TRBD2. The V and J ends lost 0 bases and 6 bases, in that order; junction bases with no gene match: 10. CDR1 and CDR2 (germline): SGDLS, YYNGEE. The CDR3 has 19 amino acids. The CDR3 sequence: CASSVATGTSGRAADTQYF. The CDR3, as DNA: TGTGCCAGCAGCGTAGCTACGGGGACTAGCGGGAGGGCCGCGGATACGCAGTATTTT.

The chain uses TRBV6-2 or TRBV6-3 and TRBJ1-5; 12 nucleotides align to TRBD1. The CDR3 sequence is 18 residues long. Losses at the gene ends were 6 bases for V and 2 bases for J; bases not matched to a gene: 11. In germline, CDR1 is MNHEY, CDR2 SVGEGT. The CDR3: CASSSGTGGIWGNQPQHF. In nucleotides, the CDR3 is TGTGCCAGCAGCTCCGGGACAGGGGGCATATGGGGCAATCAGCCCCAGCATTTT.

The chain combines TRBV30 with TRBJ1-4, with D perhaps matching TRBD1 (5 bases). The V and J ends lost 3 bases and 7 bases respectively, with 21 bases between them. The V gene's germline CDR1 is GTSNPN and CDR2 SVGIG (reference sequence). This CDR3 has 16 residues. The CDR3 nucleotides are TGTGCCTGGAGATCGGGGCACGCTGGGGGGGGTGAAAAACTGTTTTTT. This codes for CAWRSGHAGGGEKLFF.

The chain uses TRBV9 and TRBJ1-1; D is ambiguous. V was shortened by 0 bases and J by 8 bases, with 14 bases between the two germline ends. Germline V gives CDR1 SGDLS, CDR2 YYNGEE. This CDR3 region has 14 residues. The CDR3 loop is CASSVEGAGKEAFF. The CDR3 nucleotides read TGTGCCAGCAGCGTAGAGGGCGCGGGGAAAGAAGCTTTCTTT.

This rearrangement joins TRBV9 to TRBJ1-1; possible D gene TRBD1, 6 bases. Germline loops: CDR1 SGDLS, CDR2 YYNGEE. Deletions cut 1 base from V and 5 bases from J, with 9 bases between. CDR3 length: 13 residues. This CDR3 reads CASSVPGTTEAFF. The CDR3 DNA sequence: TGTGCCAGCAGCGTACCCGGGACAACTGAAGCTTTCTTT.

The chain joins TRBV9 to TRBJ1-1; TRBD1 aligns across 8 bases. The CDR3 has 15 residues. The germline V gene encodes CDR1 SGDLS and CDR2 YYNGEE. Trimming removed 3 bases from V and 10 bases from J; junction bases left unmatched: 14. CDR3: CASSDGRQGMDSAFF. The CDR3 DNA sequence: TGTGCCAGCAGCGACGGTCGACAGGGGATGGATTCAGCTTTCTTT. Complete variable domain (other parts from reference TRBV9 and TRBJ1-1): DSGVTQTPKHLITATGQRVTLRCSPRSGDLSVYWYQQSLDQGLQFLIQYYNGEERAKGNILERFSAQQFPDLHSELNLSSLELGDSALYFCASSDGRQGMDSAFFGQGTRLTVV.

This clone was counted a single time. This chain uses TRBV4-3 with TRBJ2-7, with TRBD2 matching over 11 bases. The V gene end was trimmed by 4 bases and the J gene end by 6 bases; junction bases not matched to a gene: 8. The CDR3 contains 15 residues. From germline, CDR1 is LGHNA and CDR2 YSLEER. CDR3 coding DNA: TGCGCCAGCAGCCCTGTTACTAGCGGGAGTCCCGAGCAGTACTTC. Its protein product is CASSPVTSGSPEQYF.

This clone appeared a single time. The CDR3 is CASSLASGNEQFF. DNA of the CDR3: TGTGCCAGCAGCTTAGCTTCTGGCAATGAGCAGTTCTTC. The chain uses TRBV13 and TRBJ2-1; D is undetermined. Per germline, CDR1 PRHDT and CDR2 FYEKMQ (reference sequence). The CDR3 contains 13 residues. V lost 1 base and J 6 bases, leaving 7 bases between the germline ends.

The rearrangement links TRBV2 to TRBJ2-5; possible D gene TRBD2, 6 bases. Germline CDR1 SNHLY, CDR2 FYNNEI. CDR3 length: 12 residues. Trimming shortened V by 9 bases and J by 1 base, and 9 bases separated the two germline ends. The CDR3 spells CASSSGQETQYF. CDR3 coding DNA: TGTGCCAGTAGTAGCGGCCAAGAGACCCAGTACTTC.

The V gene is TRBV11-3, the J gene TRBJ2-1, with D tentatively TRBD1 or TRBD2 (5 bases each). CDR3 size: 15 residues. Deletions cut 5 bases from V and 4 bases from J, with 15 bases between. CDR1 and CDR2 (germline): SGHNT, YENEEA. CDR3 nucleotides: TGTGCCAGCAGCATTTCTAGGGACGATTACAATGAGCAGTTCTTC. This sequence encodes CASSISRDDYNEQFF.

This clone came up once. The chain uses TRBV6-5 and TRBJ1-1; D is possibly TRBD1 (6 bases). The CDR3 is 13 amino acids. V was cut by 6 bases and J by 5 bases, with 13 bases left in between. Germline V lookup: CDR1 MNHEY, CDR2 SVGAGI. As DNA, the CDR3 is TGTGCCAGCAGCGGACAGTCGTTGACTGAAGCTTTCTTT. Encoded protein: CASSGQSLTEAFF.

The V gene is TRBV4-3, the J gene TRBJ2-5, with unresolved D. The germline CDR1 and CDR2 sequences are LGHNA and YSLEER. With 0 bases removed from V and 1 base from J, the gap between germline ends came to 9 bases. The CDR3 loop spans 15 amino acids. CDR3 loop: CASSQDLDGQETQYF. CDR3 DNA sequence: TGCGCCAGCAGCCAAGATCTGGACGGCCAAGAGACCCAGTACTTC.